The source of this T cell receptor (beta chain) is a study of CD8 T cells in Susac syndrome. The V end lost 6 bases, the J end lost 1 base, and 12 bases lay between the germline ends. Germline CDR1 and CDR2: SNHLY and FYNNEI. The CDR3 contains 14 residues. An input of roughly 0.5 to 1 ug of RNA was subjected to reverse transcription using random hexamers. TCRdb passed the immunoSEQ multiplex PCR reads through MiXCR, listing each CDR3 protein once. The data show a few hundred thousand distinct CDR3 sequences, 85% to 95% seen once. The TCR sequence derives from a human donor with multiple sclerosis. Sequenced material: CD4+ T cells from PBMCs. The chain links TRBV2 to TRBJ1-1; weak D call: TRBD1 (5 bases). The CDR3: CASRGPVQNTEAFF. The CDR3 DNA follows: TGTGCCAGCAGGGGACCCGTCCAGAACACTGAAGCTTTCTTT.